This is a list of T cell receptor beta chains from one sample in a study of blood T cell repertoires in COVID-19. Clones were sequenced by immunoSEQ multiplex PCR, and TCRdb holds only the in-frame ones, with some missing. The sample gives fewer than 200,000 clones, approximately 78% of which show up once; 17% is in the top ten. Sequences were obtained from PBMCs or T cells enriched from blood (not recorded which). Receptors originate from a woman between 45 and 65 years old who had recovered from COVID-19. Each CDR3 is given with its conserved first and last residue. D genes are given only for firm matches. Clone size is given for some rows only: seen once, a few or many times, or a class if the clone is expanded.

D: TRBD1; J: TRBJ1-2; V: TRBV3-1/TRBV3-2; size: once; DNA: TGTGCCAGCAGCCAAGGGACAGGTCTGTATGGCTACACCTTC; CDR3: CASSQGTGLYGYTF
D: .; J: TRBJ2-1; V: TRBV6-5; size: .; DNA: TGTGCCAGCAGTTCCCAGGGCTATGAGCAGTTCTTC; CDR3: CASSSQGYEQFF
D: TRBD2; J: TRBJ2-1; V: TRBV27; size: .; DNA: TGTGCCAGCAGCCCCCTGCTAGCGGGGGCTCGCAATGAGCAGTTCTTC; CDR3: CASSPLLAGARNEQFF
D: .; J: TRBJ2-1; V: TRBV3-1/TRBV3-2; size: .; DNA: TGTGCCAGCAGCCAAGCCTCAACGGGACAATACAATGAGCAGTTCTTC; CDR3: CASSQASTGQYNEQFF
D: TRBD2; J: TRBJ2-1; V: TRBV19; size: .; DNA: TGTGCCAGTAGTATTCGGACTAGCGGGAGGGTCGATGAGCAGTTCTTC; CDR3: CASSIRTSGRVDEQFF
D: .; J: TRBJ2-2; V: TRBV27; size: .; DNA: TGTGCCAGCAGAAAGGGGGAGGGCACCGGGGAGCTGTTTTTT; CDR3: CASRKGEGTGELFF
D: TRBD2; J: TRBJ2-2; V: TRBV5-1; size: once; DNA: TGCGCCAGCAGCTTGACTAGCGGGACCCCCGGGGAGCTGTTTTTT; CDR3: CASSLTSGTPGELFF
D: TRBD1; J: TRBJ1-5; V: TRBV6-2/TRBV6-3; size: .; DNA: TGTGCCAGCAGTCGCATGACAGGGAATCAGCCCCAGCATTTT; CDR3: CASSRMTGNQPQHF
D: .; J: TRBJ2-2; V: TRBV2; size: .; DNA: TGTGCCAGCATGAGCAACACCGGGGAGCTGTTTTTT; CDR3: CASMSNTGELFF
D: TRBD1; J: TRBJ2-7; V: TRBV14; size: .; DNA: TGTGCCAGCAGCCAAGTGGCAGGGGGATCGTCCGAGCAGTACTTC; CDR3: CASSQVAGGSSEQYF
D: .; J: TRBJ2-7; V: TRBV19; size: .; DNA: TGTGCCAGTAGTCGGGGGACCGGAACCTACGAGCAGTACTTC; CDR3: CASSRGTGTYEQYF
D: .; J: TRBJ2-2; V: TRBV3-1/TRBV3-2; size: .; DNA: TGTGCCAGCAGCCAAGAAGCTAACACCGGGGAGCTGTTTTTT; CDR3: CASSQEANTGELFF
D: TRBD1; J: TRBJ1-3; V: TRBV5-6; size: .; DNA: TGTGCCAGCAGCTATCGACAGGGTTACTCTGGAAACACCATATATTTT; CDR3: CASSYRQGYSGNTIYF
D: TRBD1; J: TRBJ2-4; V: TRBV6-4; size: .; DNA: TGTGCCAGCAGTCCAGGGGGAGCCAAAAACATTCAGTACTTC; CDR3: CASSPGGAKNIQYF
D: .; J: TRBJ2-2; V: TRBV9; size: .; DNA: TGTGCCAGCAGCGCCAGAGGGCCCGGGCACACCGGGGAGCTGTTTTTT; CDR3: CASSARGPGHTGELFF
D: TRBD1; J: TRBJ2-7; V: TRBV6-5; size: .; DNA: TGTGCCAGCAGTTACCTTACCGGGACAGGGCTCTACGAGCAGTACTTC; CDR3: CASSYLTGTGLYEQYF
D: TRBD1; J: TRBJ2-5; V: TRBV4-2; size: few; DNA: TGTGCCAGCAGCCAAAACAGGGGAACAGAGACCCAGTACTTC; CDR3: CASSQNRGTETQYF
D: TRBD1; J: TRBJ2-7; V: TRBV7-3; size: .; DNA: TGTGCCAGCAGTTTCGACAGGGGGCCCTACGAGCAGTACTTC; CDR3: CASSFDRGPYEQYF
D: TRBD2; J: TRBJ2-3; V: TRBV3-1/TRBV3-2; size: once; DNA: TGTGCCAGCAGCCAAGCTCCCGGGACTAGCCATACGCAGTATTTT; CDR3: CASSQAPGTSHTQYF
D: .; J: TRBJ1-1; V: TRBV2; size: .; DNA: TGTGCCAGCAGGGACCAGGGTATTAGGACTTTCTTT; CDR3: CASRDQGIRTFF
D: .; J: TRBJ1-1; V: TRBV6-5; size: once; DNA: TGTGCCAGCAGAGGACAGTCCGGGACTGAAGCTTTCTTT; CDR3: CASRGQSGTEAFF
D: TRBD2; J: TRBJ2-1; V: TRBV7-9; size: .; DNA: TGTGCCAGCAGCCCTAGCGGGATGGCCTACAATGAGCAGTTCTTC; CDR3: CASSPSGMAYNEQFF
D: .; J: TRBJ1-1; V: TRBV9; size: .; DNA: TGTGCCAGCAGCTTTCAGGGGTTGAGTACTGAAGCTTTCTTT; CDR3: CASSFQGLSTEAFF
D: .; J: TRBJ1-1; V: TRBV30; size: .; DNA: TGTGCCTGGACTAGTTTACAGGGTAACACTGAAGCTTTCTTT; CDR3: CAWTSLQGNTEAFF
D: .; J: TRBJ2-2; V: TRBV5-1; size: .; DNA: TGCGCCAGCAGCTTGGGGCCCACTAGCACCGGGGAGCTGTTTTTT; CDR3: CASSLGPTSTGELFF
D: .; J: TRBJ1-4; V: TRBV7-9; size: .; DNA: TGTGCCAGCAGCTTAAGTCTAGGACACGTTAATGAAAAACTGTTTTTT; CDR3: CASSLSLGHVNEKLFF
D: TRBD2; J: TRBJ2-7; V: TRBV18; size: .; DNA: TGTGCCAGCTCATCCGGGACTAGGGGGGGATACTCCTACGAGCAGTACTTC; CDR3: CASSSGTRGGYSYEQYF
D: TRBD2; J: TRBJ2-1; V: TRBV5-8; size: .; DNA: TGTGCCAGCAGCCCGGGGACTAGCGGGGGCGAGCAGTTCTTC; CDR3: CASSPGTSGGEQFF
D: TRBD2; J: TRBJ2-3; V: TRBV27; size: .; DNA: TGTGCCAGCCGCGTTCGGGGGGGGAGAGCTACAGATACGCAGTATTTT; CDR3: CASRVRGGRATDTQYF
D: TRBD2; J: TRBJ2-1; V: TRBV28; size: .; DNA: TGTGCCAGCAGTTTTTTTGCGGGAGGGAGCTACAATGAGCAGTTCTTC; CDR3: CASSFFAGGSYNEQFF
D: .; J: TRBJ1-2; V: TRBV30; size: .; DNA: TGTGCCTGGAGTGGTATAGGCTACACCTTC; CDR3: CAWSGIGYTF
D: .; J: TRBJ1-1; V: TRBV30; size: .; DNA: TGTGCCTGGAGTCGACAGGCTCTGGCAGCTTTCTTT; CDR3: CAWSRQALAAFF
D: TRBD2; J: TRBJ2-7; V: TRBV10-1; size: .; DNA: TGCGCCAGCAGTGAAATAGCGGGAAGCCCCTACGAGCAGTACTTC; CDR3: CASSEIAGSPYEQYF
D: TRBD2; J: TRBJ2-5; V: TRBV9; size: .; DNA: TGTGCCAGCAGCGTAGTGGCGGGAGGGGCCCAAGAGACCCAGTACTTC; CDR3: CASSVVAGGAQETQYF
D: TRBD1; J: TRBJ2-5; V: TRBV5-4; size: once; DNA: TGTGCCAGCAGCGGTAGGACAGGGAGCCAAGAGACCCAGTACTTC; CDR3: CASSGRTGSQETQYF